This entry lists 30 T cell receptor beta chains sequenced from one sample in a study of T cell responses to AZD1222 COVID-19 vaccine. Using immunoSEQ multiplex PCR, the repertoire was profiled, and TCRdb retains in-frame clones only, with some absent. The sample lists over 150,000 clones, approximately 90% seen once, with roughly 1.6% in the top ten. The sample was peripheral blood, taken on day 0 of AZD1222 vaccination. These TCRs come from an adult in good health.

The genes are TRBV5-5 and TRBJ1-2; 8 bases fit TRBD1. J was trimmed by 2 bases and V by 0 bases; bases with no gene match: 0. CDR3 length: 14 residues. Germline V lookup: CDR1 SGHKS, CDR2 YYEKEE (reference sequence). The chain's CDR3 is CASSLGQGNYGYTF. In DNA, the CDR3 is TGTGCCAGCAGCTTGGGACAGGGGAACTATGGCTACACCTTC.

V gene TRBV7-6 combines with J gene TRBJ1-2; D gene uncertain. Germline V gene data show CDR1 as SGHVS and CDR2 as FNYEAQ. V gave up 1 base and J gave up 3 bases, with 6 bases separating them. This CDR3 is built from 13 residues. CDR3 residues: CASSLDQDYGYTF. As DNA, the CDR3 is TGTGCCAGCAGCTTAGACCAGGACTATGGCTACACCTTC.

The chain carries TRBV6-1 and TRBJ1-2; no reliable D call. V dropped 1 base and J dropped 1 base, with 13 bases sitting between them. This CDR3 is 16 amino acids long. The germline V gene has CDR1 MNHNS and CDR2 SASEGT. CDR3 loop: CASSEGVSNFNYGYTF. CDR3 coding DNA: TGTGCCAGCAGTGAAGGGGTCAGCAACTTTAACTATGGCTACACCTTC.

The sample holds a few counts of this clone. This sequence joins TRBV3-1 (or the pseudogene TRBV3-2) and TRBJ1-1; no firm D call. Germline V CDR1 and CDR2: LGHDT, YNNKEL (reference sequence). Deletions cut 2 bases from V and 9 bases from J, with 10 bases between. The CDR3 is 12 amino acids. As DNA, the CDR3 is TGTGCCAGCAGCCAACCCCAAGGGAAAGCTTTCTTT. It codes for CASSQPQGKAFF.

This clone has a handful of counts. The rearrangement joins TRBV19 to TRBJ2-7; 9 bases align to TRBD1. With 5 bases clipped from V and 6 bases from J, the junction kept 8 bases outside the gene matches. There are 14 residues in the CDR3. Germline V gives CDR1 LNHDA, CDR2 SQIVND (reference sequence). CDR3 DNA sequence: TGTGCCAGTAGTCCCGCCGGGACAGGGAGCGAGCAGTACTTC. Translating gives CASSPAGTGSEQYF.

The V gene is TRBV4-1, the J gene TRBJ2-1; D is perhaps TRBD1 (5 bases). Trimming cost V 1 base and J 4 bases, with 11 bases left between them. Germline CDR1 MGHRA, CDR2 YSYEKL. CDR3 length: 15 residues. The CDR3 bases are TGCGCCAGCAGCCAAGCAGGGTCTCGGTACAATGAGCAGTTCTTC. Amino acid sequence: CASSQAGSRYNEQFF.

This clone came up once. This chain's CDR3 is CASSSTGSAGNTIYF. The CDR3 region has the DNA TGTGCCAGCAGCTCGACAGGGTCGGCTGGAAACACCATATATTTT. The chain is built from TRBV7-3 and TRBJ1-3; TRBD1 aligns across 7 bases. J lost 2 bases, V lost 4 bases, and 5 bases had no gene match. Germline loops: CDR1 SGHTA, CDR2 FQGTGA. The CDR3 length is 15 residues. The entire variable domain, with the rest obtained from reference TRBV7-3 and TRBJ1-3, is as follows: GAGVSQTPSNKVTEKGKYVELRCDPISGHTALYWYRQSLGQGPEFLIYFQGTGAADDSGLPNDRFFAVRPEGSVSTLKIQRTERGDSAVYLCASSSTGSAGNTIYFGEGSWLTVV.

The rearrangement uses TRBV21-1 and TRBJ1-2; the table names TRBD1, a call not compared with the DNA. TRBV21-1 represents a pseudogene. The CDR3 has 16 amino acids. The chain's CDR3 is CASTTLEPGQGNGYTF. The CDR3 DNA reads as TGTGCCAGCACGACTCTTGAACCGGGACAGGGGAATGGCTACACCTTC.

The V gene is TRBV5-5, the J gene TRBJ2-5; D is perhaps TRBD2 (6 bases). The germline V gene encodes CDR1 SGHKS and CDR2 YYEKEE (reference sequence). Trimming took 3 bases from V and 7 from J, leaving 13 bases between them. The CDR3 sequence is 13 residues long. The CDR3 sequence is CASSSDYERTQYF. In DNA, the CDR3 is TGTGCCAGCAGCTCGGACTACGAAAGGACCCAGTACTTC.

The V call is TRBV18, the J call TRBJ1-2; 7 bases align to TRBD1. This CDR3 comprises 13 residues. J gave up 6 bases and V 4 bases, and 5 bases lay outside the gene matches. CDR1 KGHSH and CDR2 LQKENI come from the germline V gene. CDR3 sequence reads: CASSLGQIDGYTF. CDR3 bases: TGTGCCAGCTCACTGGGACAGATTGATGGCTACACCTTC.

The chain employs TRBV5-1 and TRBJ2-2; 8 bases match TRBD2. This CDR3 contains 15 residues. Germline loops: CDR1 SGHRS, CDR2 YFSETQ. V lost 7 bases and J lost 5; bases outside the gene matches: 10. Written as DNA, the CDR3 is TGCGCCAGCGCGCGGGGGGCCAGTACGACCGGGGAGCTGTTTTTT. Protein: CASARGASTTGELFF.

CDR3 sequence reads: CASSHGTSGRLVADTQYF. In DNA form, the CDR3 reads TGTGCCAGCAGCCACGGGACTAGCGGTCGCCTAGTGGCAGATACGCAGTATTTT. The chain links TRBV2 to TRBJ2-3; 11 bases are a match to TRBD2. This CDR3 spans 18 amino acids. The V and J ends lost 6 bases and 4 bases, in that order; junction bases with no gene match: 15. Germline assignment: CDR1 SNHLY and CDR2 FYNNEI.

The CDR3, as DNA: TGTGCCAGCAGTAGTATAGGTGGTAATGAAAAACTGTTTTTT. It is translated as CASSSIGGNEKLFF. The chain recombines TRBV2 with TRBJ1-4, with unresolved D. This CDR3 has 14 amino acids. Germline-derived CDR1 and CDR2 are SNHLY and FYNNEI. V lost 5 bases and J 4 bases, leaving 11 bases between the germline ends.

On this clone: Within the sample, other DNA sequences also encode this same CDR3. The rearrangement links TRBV7-2 to TRBJ1-5; D is unclear. The CDR3 extends over 13 amino acids. Trimming shortened V by 2 bases and J by 0 bases, and 2 bases separated the two germline ends. Germline V gives CDR1 SGHTA, CDR2 FQGNSA. The CDR3 DNA sequence: TGTGCCAGCAGCTTAAATAGCAATCAGCCCCAGCATTTT. It specifies CASSLNSNQPQHF.

CDR3 sequence (DNA): TGCGCCAGCAGCATCCAGGGGTCCGATGAAAAACTGTTTTTT. Amino acid sequence: CASSIQGSDEKLFF. J is TRBJ1-4 and V is TRBV5-1, with D tentatively TRBD1 (6 bases). The CDR3 is 14 residues long. V lost 4 bases and J lost 6, with 13 bases in between. Germline V gene sequence: CDR1 SGHRS, CDR2 YFSETQ. Supplemented by reference TRBV5-1 and TRBJ1-4, the full variable domain reads KAGVTQTPRYLIKTRGQQVTLSCSPISGHRSVSWYQQTPGQGLQFLFEYFSETQRNKGNFPGRFSGRQFSNSRSEMNVSTLELGDSALYLCASSIQGSDEKLFFGSGTQLSVL.

This rearrangement joins TRBV6-5 to TRBJ1-5; D is possibly TRBD1 (5 bases). Germline CDR1 and CDR2: MNHEY and SVGAGI. This CDR3 is 15 amino acids long. V lost 0 bases and J lost 4, with 10 bases in between. Written as DNA, the CDR3 is TGTGCCAGCAGTTACTCGGGACCGAGTAATCAGCCCCAGCATTTT. Translating it yields CASSYSGPSNQPQHF.

This chain joins TRBV7-8 and TRBJ2-5, with 9 bases that match TRBD2. The CDR3 consists of 16 residues. The germline gives CDR1 SGHVS, CDR2 FQNEAQ. The V gene end was trimmed by 0 bases and the J gene end by 3 bases; junction bases not matched to a gene: 5. This CDR3 reads CASSLAALAGKETQYF. The CDR3 DNA reads TGTGCCAGCAGCTTAGCGGCCCTAGCGGGGAAAGAGACCCAGTACTTC.

The V gene is TRBV12-2, the J gene TRBJ2-7; the table's D call, TRBD2, has no DNA check behind it. TRBV12-2 corresponds to a pseudogene. This CDR3 has 14 residues. This CDR3 reads CARISGGVSYEQYF. The CDR3, as DNA: TGTGCAAGGATTAGCGGGGGGGTTTCTTACGAGCAGTACTTC.

This clone was detected only once. V gene TRBV10-3 combines with J gene TRBJ1-6; 7 bases are a match to TRBD1. Germline CDR1 and CDR2: ENHRY and SYGVKD. This CDR3 spans 15 amino acids. V gave up 5 bases and J gave up 2 bases; unmatched junction bases: 3. In DNA, the CDR3 is TGTGCCATCAGTCCGGGACAGCCCTATAATTCACCCCTCCACTTT. Protein: CAISPGQPYNSPLHF.

This clone was seen more than once but under ten times. The rearrangement uses TRBV6-5 and TRBJ2-7; TRBD1 might be the D (5 bases). The CDR3 runs 16 residues. Germline V lookup: CDR1 MNHEY, CDR2 SVGAGI. Trimming pared 0 bases from V and 3 bases from J, leaving 15 bases between. The CDR3 DNA is TGTGCCAGCAGTTACTCTAGACAGACGAGTTTCTACGAGCAGTACTTC. It specifies CASSYSRQTSFYEQYF.

The chain is built from TRBV29-1 and TRBJ2-5; 8 bases align to TRBD1. V lost 8 bases and J lost 1; bases outside the gene matches: 6. The V gene's germline CDR1 is SQVTM and CDR2 ANQGSEA. This CDR3 contains 13 residues. This CDR3 reads CSTPGQGQETQYF. CDR3 nucleotides: TGCAGCACCCCCGGACAGGGCCAAGAGACCCAGTACTTC.

The V call is TRBV18, the J call TRBJ1-2; 7 bases are shared with TRBD1. Per germline, CDR1 KGHSH and CDR2 LQKENI. CDR3 length: 14 residues. V lost 0 bases and J lost 4; bases outside the gene matches: 2. DNA of the CDR3: TGTGCCAGCTCACCACCGACAGGGATCTATGGCTACACCTTC. It translates to CASSPPTGIYGYTF.

This rearrangement joins TRBV6-5 to TRBJ2-5; D may match TRBD1 or TRBD2 (5 bases each). Looked up from germline, CDR1 is MNHEY and CDR2 is SVGAGI. The V end was cut by 10 bases, the J end by 4 bases, with 19 bases between. CDR3 length equals 14 residues. The CDR3 region is CATREWGSAETQYF. The CDR3 DNA sequence: TGTGCCACCCGCGAGTGGGGGAGTGCAGAGACCCAGTACTTC.

The chain combines TRBV6-5 with TRBJ2-7; possible D gene TRBD2, 5 bases. Trimming left V 4 bases short and J 5 bases short, with 18 bases between. Germline CDR1 and CDR2: MNHEY and SVGAGI. The CDR3 has 15 amino acids. Here the CDR3 reads CASSLAPGSYHEQYF. Here the CDR3 DNA reads TGTGCCAGCAGTTTAGCGCCGGGGTCCTACCACGAGCAGTACTTC.

CDR3 residues: CASSQGPGGNQPQHF. The CDR3 DNA is TGTGCCAGCAGCCAGGGCCCCGGCGGCAATCAGCCCCAGCATTTT. V usage is TRBV3-1 (or the pseudogene TRBV3-2) and J usage is TRBJ1-5; D ambiguous. There are 15 residues in the CDR3. Germline lookup yields CDR1 LGHDT and CDR2 YNNKEL (reference sequence). The germline V and J ends were trimmed by 3 bases and 2 bases, with 11 bases remaining between them.

V gene TRBV7-3 combines with J gene TRBJ2-3, with 8 nucleotides matching TRBD1. This CDR3 comprises 12 residues. Unmatched junction bases numbered 9, after V lost 5 bases and J lost 14 bases. Germline values: CDR1 SGHTA, CDR2 FQGTGA. CDR3 region: CASSLDREKWYF. The CDR3 DNA is TGTGCCAGCAGCCTGGACAGGGAAAAGTGGTATTTT.

The gene calls are TRBV3-1 (or the pseudogene TRBV3-2) and TRBJ1-3; no clear D gene. There are 14 residues in the CDR3. In germline, CDR1 is LGHDT, CDR2 YNNKEL (reference sequence). The germline V and J ends were trimmed by 3 bases and 0 bases, with 6 bases remaining between them. The CDR3 region has the DNA TGTGCCAGCAGCCACCTGAACTCTGGAAACACCATATATTTT. This sequence encodes CASSHLNSGNTIYF.

This CDR3 reads CASSIGRGRKDSTNEKLFF. In DNA form, the CDR3 reads TGTGCCAGTAGTATAGGCCGGGGGCGAAAGGATTCGACTAATGAAAAACTGTTTTTT. This rearrangement joins TRBV19 to TRBJ1-4; a possible D gene is TRBD1 (6 bases). The CDR3 length is 19 residues. Germline CDR1 and CDR2: LNHDA and SQIVND (reference sequence). V dropped 1 base and J dropped 2 bases, with 20 bases sitting between them. Full variable domain (outside the CDR3, taken from reference TRBV19 and TRBJ1-4): DGGITQSPKYLFRKEGQNVTLSCEQNLNHDAMYWYRQDPGQGLRLIYYSQIVNDFQKGDIAEGYSVSREKKESFPLTVTSAQKNPTAFYLCASSIGRGRKDSTNEKLFFGSGTQLSVL.

This clone was detected a few times. The chain is built from TRBV2 and TRBJ1-1; the D is unclear. V lost 6 bases to trimming and J lost 0 bases, with 8 bases between them. CDR3 length: 13 amino acids. CDR1 is SNHLY, CDR2 FYNNEI, per germline. In nucleotides, the CDR3 is TGTGCCAGCAGCTTAGGTTTGAACACTGAAGCTTTCTTT. Translated: CASSLGLNTEAFF.

The chain employs TRBV7-9 and TRBJ1-1; D may be TRBD1 (6 bases). This CDR3 comprises 16 residues. Germline V gives CDR1 SEHNR, CDR2 FQNEAQ (reference sequence). V lost 6 bases to trimming and J lost 3 bases, with 20 bases between them. The CDR3 is CASSSEGGLRDTEAFF. CDR3 nucleotide sequence: TGTGCCAGCAGTTCAGAAGGGGGGTTGAGGGACACTGAAGCTTTCTTT.